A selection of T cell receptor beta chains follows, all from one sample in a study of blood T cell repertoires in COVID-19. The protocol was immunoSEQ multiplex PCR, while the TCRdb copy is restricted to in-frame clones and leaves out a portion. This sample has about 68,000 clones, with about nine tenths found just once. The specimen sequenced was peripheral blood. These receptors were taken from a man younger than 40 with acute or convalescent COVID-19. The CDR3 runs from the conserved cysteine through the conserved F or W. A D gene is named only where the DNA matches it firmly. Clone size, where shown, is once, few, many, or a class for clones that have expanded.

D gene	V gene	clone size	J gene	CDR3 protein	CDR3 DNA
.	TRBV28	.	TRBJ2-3	CASSNIRVSTDTQYF	TGTGCCAGCAGTAACATCAGGGTTAGCACAGATACGCAGTATTTT
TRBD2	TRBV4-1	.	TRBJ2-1	CASSRGTLSGEGPYNEQFF	TGCGCCAGCAGCCGGGGGACTTTGAGCGGGGAAGGCCCCTACAATGAGCAGTTCTTC
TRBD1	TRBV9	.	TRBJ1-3	CASSSGDRDGNTIYF	TGTGCCAGCAGCTCAGGGGACAGGGACGGAAACACCATATATTTT
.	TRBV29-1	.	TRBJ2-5	CSSLTQGTAGTQYF	TGCAGCTCCCTCACCCAGGGGACGGCCGGGACCCAGTACTTC
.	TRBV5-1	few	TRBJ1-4	CASSPSGANEKLFF	TGCGCCAGCAGCCCCTCGGGGGCTAATGAAAAACTGTTTTTT
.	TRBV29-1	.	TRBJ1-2	CSGGTPYGYTF	TGCAGCGGTGGGACACCCTATGGCTACACCTTC
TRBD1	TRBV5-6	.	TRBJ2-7	CASNRDRAYEQYF	TGTGCCAGCAACCGGGACAGGGCCTACGAGCAGTACTTC
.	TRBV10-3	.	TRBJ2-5	CAISVTGLETQYF	TGTGCCATCAGTGTAACAGGGCTGGAGACCCAGTACTTC
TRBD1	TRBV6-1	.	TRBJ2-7	CASSEGTGGSYEQYF	TGTGCCAGCAGTGAGGGGACAGGGGGCTCCTACGAGCAGTACTTC
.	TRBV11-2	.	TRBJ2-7	CASSLSTSFPYEQYF	TGTGCCAGCAGCTTAAGTACTTCATTTCCCTACGAGCAGTACTTC
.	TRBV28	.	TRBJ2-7	CASSSPDRRRHEQYF	TGTGCCAGCAGTTCCCCAGACAGGCGCCGCCACGAGCAGTACTTC
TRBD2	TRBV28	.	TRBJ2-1	CASSVGTSGNEQFF	TGTGCCAGCAGTGTCGGGACTAGTGGCAATGAGCAGTTCTTC
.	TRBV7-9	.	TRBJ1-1	CASSSQDFTEAFF	TGTGCCAGCAGCTCACAGGATTTCACTGAAGCTTTCTTT
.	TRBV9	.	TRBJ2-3	CASSPGQLSTDTQYF	TGTGCCAGCAGCCCAGGACAGCTTAGCACAGATACGCAGTATTTT
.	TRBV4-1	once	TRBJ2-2	CASSQVEMRDSTTGELFF	TGCGCCAGCAGCCAAGTGGAAATGAGGGATAGTACGACCGGGGAGCTGTTTTTT
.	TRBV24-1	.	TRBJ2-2	CATSGRVPNTGELFF	TGTGCCACCAGTGGCAGGGTACCGAACACCGGGGAGCTGTTTTTT
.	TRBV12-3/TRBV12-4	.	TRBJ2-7	CASSPHPGGEQYF	TGTGCCAGCAGTCCCCACCCGGGTGGGGAGCAGTACTTC
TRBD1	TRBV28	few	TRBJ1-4	CASSPTGASNEKLFF	TGTGCCAGCAGTCCGACAGGGGCCAGTAATGAAAAACTGTTTTTT
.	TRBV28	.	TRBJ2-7	CASSLKQGLSSYEQYF	TGTGCCAGCAGTTTAAAACAGGGATTGAGCTCCTACGAGCAGTACTTC
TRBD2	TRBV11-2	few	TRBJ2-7	CASSPPGTSAYEQYF	TGTGCCAGCAGCCCGCCCGGGACTAGCGCATACGAGCAGTACTTC
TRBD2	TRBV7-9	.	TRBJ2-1	CASSSPGLAGEQFF	TGTGCCAGCAGCTCACCGGGACTAGCAGGTGAGCAGTTCTTC
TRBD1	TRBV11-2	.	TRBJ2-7	CASSLSQGVPYEQYF	TGTGCCAGCAGCTTATCGCAGGGGGTACCCTACGAGCAGTACTTC
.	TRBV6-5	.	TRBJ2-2	CASSLGQYTGELFF	TGTGCCAGCAGTCTAGGACAGTACACCGGGGAGCTGTTTTTT
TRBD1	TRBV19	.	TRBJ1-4	CASGDRGPNEKLFF	TGTGCCAGTGGAGACAGGGGGCCTAATGAAAAACTGTTTTTT
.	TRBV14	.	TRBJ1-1	CASSLGRLDTEAFF	TGTGCCAGCAGCCTTGGGCGCTTGGATACTGAAGCTTTCTTT
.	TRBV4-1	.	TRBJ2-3	CASSQTKLTTDTQYF	TGCGCCAGCAGCCAAACCAAGCTAACCACAGATACGCAGTATTTT
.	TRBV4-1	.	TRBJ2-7	CASSPPTGEGEQYF	TGCGCCAGCAGCCCCCCGACAGGGGAGGGCGAGCAGTACTTC
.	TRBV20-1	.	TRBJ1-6	CSASNRNRPSSPLHF	TGCAGTGCTAGTAATCGGAACAGACCATCTTCACCCCTCCACTTT
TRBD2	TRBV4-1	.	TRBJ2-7	CASSQAWTSGVEQYF	TGCGCCAGCAGCCAAGCCTGGACTAGCGGGGTAGAGCAGTACTTC
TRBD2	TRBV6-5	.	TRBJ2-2	CASSREAPRIGELFF	TGTGCCAGCAGCCGGGAGGCCCCAAGGATCGGGGAGCTGTTTTTT
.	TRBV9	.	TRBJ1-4	CASSVGGQRNARMKKLFF	TGTGCCAGCAGCGTAGGGGGGCAGCGTAACGCTAGAATGAAAAAACTGTTTTTT
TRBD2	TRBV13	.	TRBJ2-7	CASSLAGRGPYEQYF	TGTGCCAGCAGCTTAGCGGGGAGGGGTCCCTACGAGCAGTACTTC
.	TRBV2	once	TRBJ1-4	CASSGPRKKLFF	TGTGCCAGCAGTGGACCGCGGAAAAAACTGTTTTTT
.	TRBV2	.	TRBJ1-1	CASSIRGSNTEAFF	TGTGCCAGCAGCATACGGGGGTCGAACACTGAAGCTTTCTTT
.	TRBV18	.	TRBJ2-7	CASSLGGSAVSSYEQYF	TGTGCCAGCTCACTGGGCGGGTCGGCGGTGAGCTCCTACGAGCAGTACTTC
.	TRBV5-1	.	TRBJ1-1	CASSPDTPEAFF	TGCGCCAGCAGCCCCGACACGCCTGAAGCTTTCTTT
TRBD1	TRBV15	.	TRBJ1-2	CATSTRRDRGGYTF	TGTGCCACCAGCACGCGCCGGGACAGGGGGGGCTACACCTTC
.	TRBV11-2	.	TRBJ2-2	CASSLVRAPGELFF	TGTGCCAGCAGCTTAGTGAGGGCCCCCGGGGAGCTGTTTTTT
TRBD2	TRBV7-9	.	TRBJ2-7	CASSRLAGPPSEQYF	TGTGCCAGCAGCCGACTAGCGGGACCGCCAAGCGAGCAGTACTTC
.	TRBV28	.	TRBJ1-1	CASSGPGQGKTQAFF	TGTGCCAGCAGCGGACCGGGGCAGGGGAAGACCCAAGCTTTCTTT
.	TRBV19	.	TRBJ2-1	CASTSGIAFYNEQFF	.
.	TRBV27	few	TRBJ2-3	CASSLQKAASSTDTQYF	TGTGCCAGCAGTTTACAAAAAGCGGCTAGTAGCACAGATACGCAGTATTTT
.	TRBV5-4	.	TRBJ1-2	CASSFVNVGHGYTF	TGTGCCAGCAGCTTCGTTAACGTGGGGCATGGCTACACCTTC
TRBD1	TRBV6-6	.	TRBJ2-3	CASSRRQGGTRTDTQYF	TGTGCCAGCAGTCGGCGACAGGGGGGTACCCGCACAGATACGCAGTATTTT
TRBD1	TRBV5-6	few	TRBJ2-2	CASSFGAGTGFTGELFF	TGTGCCAGCAGCTTTGGGGCCGGGACAGGGTTCACCGGGGAGCTGTTTTTT
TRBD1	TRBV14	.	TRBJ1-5	CASSPMGQHQPQHF	TGTGCCAGCAGCCCAATGGGACAGCATCAGCCCCAGCATTTT
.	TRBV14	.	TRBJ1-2	CASSQVAGSGYTF	TGTGCCAGCAGCCAAGTAGCGGGGTCCGGCTACACCTTC
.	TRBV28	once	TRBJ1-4	CASSGPATGGEKLFF	TGTGCCAGCAGTGGACCGGCGACCGGCGGGGAAAAACTGTTTTTT
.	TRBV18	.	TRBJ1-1	CASSSNRDTEAFF	TGTGCCAGTTCCTCAAACAGGGACACTGAAGCTTTCTTT
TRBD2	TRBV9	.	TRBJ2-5	CASSGTSGSLETQYF	TGTGCCAGCAGCGGTACTAGCGGGAGCTTAGAGACCCAGTACTTC
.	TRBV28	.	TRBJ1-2	CASSLDLNYGYTF	TGTGCCAGCAGTCTGGACTTAAACTATGGCTACACCTTC
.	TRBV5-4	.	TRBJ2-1	CASSAAANSYNEQFF	TGTGCCAGCAGCGCCGCGGCAAACTCCTACAATGAGCAGTTCTTC
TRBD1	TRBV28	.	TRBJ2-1	CASTLGGQGGNEQFF	TGTGCCAGCACCCTGGGGGGACAGGGGGGGAATGAGCAGTTCTTC
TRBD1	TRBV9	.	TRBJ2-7	CASSVGDRVGEQYF	TGTGCCAGCAGCGTAGGGGACAGGGTTGGCGAGCAGTACTTC
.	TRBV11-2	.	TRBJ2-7	CASSPRGRYEQYF	TGTGCCAGCAGCCCGCGGGGGCGCTACGAGCAGTACTTC
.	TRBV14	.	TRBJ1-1	CASSYQAGRAFF	TGTGCCAGCAGCTACCAGGCCGGGAGAGCTTTCTTT
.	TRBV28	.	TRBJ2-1	CASSTTYRAYNEQFF	TGTGCCAGCAGTACGACGTATCGGGCCTACAATGAGCAGTTCTTC